This T cell receptor beta chain was profiled in a study of breast tumors, draining lymph nodes, adjacent tissues. Each CDR3 protein is one row after TCRdb ran MiXCR on the multiplex PCR reads. The sample includes 150,000 to 200,000 distinct CDR3 sequences, 31% of them seen just once. Looked up from germline, CDR1 is MGHRA and CDR2 is YSYEKL. The CDR3 contains 15 residues. Germline trimming cut 7 bases from V and 5 bases from J; bases unmatched to any gene: 11. Study findings and constraints: That most tumor T cells come from lymph nodes remained unproven. Luminal-like breast cancer showed significantly higher tumor–nontumor repertoire similarity than basal-like.

For this clonotype: Its antigen remains unidentified. With a much larger clone just one base away, this may be a read error.

Breast cancer patients provided tissue from their axillary draining lymph nodes. This chain joins TRBV4-1 and TRBJ2-1; 7 bases line up with TRBD2. This clonotype originated in a female donor with breast cancer. Some clones in this sample may be carry-over from other donors' samples. What was sequenced was axillary lymph node tissue. CDR3 residues: CASTAGEDSHNEQFF. DNA of the CDR3: TGCGCCAGCACGGCGGGAGAGGATTCCCACAATGAGCAGTTCTTC.